The clone carrying this T cell receptor beta chain was detected once. The data stem from a study of T cell changes during pregnancy in multiple sclerosis. The protocol was immunoSEQ multiplex PCR, while the TCRdb copy is restricted to in-frame clones and leaves out a portion. The repertoire holds around 63,000 clones, with 91% as singletons. Trimming took 4 bases from V and 3 from J, leaving 19 bases between them. Per germline, CDR1 SGHVS and CDR2 FQNEAQ. The CDR3 covers 17 residues. Here the sequenced sample was peripheral blood, taken after pregnancy. The receptor was derived from a female donor in good health, enrolled as a control in a pregnancy study. The V gene is TRBV7-8, the J gene TRBJ2-1; D call uncertain. The CDR3 region has the DNA TGTGCCAGCAGCTCGCGATCCGCTGGTGATCTCTACAATGAGCAGTTCTTC. As protein: CASSSRSAGDLYNEQFF. The full variable domain, in which reference TRBV7-8 and TRBJ2-1 provide the parts outside the CDR3, is GAGVSQSPRYKVAKRGQDVALRCDPISGHVSLFWYQQALGQGPEFLTYFQNEAQLDKSGLPSDRFFAERPEGSVSTLKIQRTQQEDSAVYLCASSSRSAGDLYNEQFFGPGTRLTVL.